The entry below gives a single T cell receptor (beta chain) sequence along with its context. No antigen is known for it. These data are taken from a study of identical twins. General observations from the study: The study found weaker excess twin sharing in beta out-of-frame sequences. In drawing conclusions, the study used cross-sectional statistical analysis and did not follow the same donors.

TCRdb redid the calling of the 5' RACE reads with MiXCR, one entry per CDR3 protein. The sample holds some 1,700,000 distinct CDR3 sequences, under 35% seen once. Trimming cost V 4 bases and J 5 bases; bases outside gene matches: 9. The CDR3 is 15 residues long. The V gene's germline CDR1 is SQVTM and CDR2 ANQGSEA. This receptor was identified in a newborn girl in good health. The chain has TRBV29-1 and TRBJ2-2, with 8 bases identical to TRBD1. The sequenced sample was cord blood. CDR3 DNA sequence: TGCAGCGTTGCTTCCTCAGGGGGCAATACCGGGGAGCTGTTTTTT. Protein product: CSVASSGGNTGELFF.